This is a list of T cell receptor beta chains from one sample in a study of Graves' ophthalmopathy and Graves' hyperthyroidism. TCRdb reprocessed the multiplex PCR reads with MiXCR, giving one entry per CDR3 protein. The table has a few hundred thousand distinct CDR3 sequences, 15% to 20% seen once. Sequencing used peripheral blood. Receptors were obtained from a woman younger than 35 with Graves' ophthalmopathy. Both conserved end residues are part of each CDR3. A D gene is named only where the DNA matches it firmly. Where a row states a size, it is once, few, many or the class of an expanded clone; other rows omit it.

d_call	clone_size	v_call	j_call	cdr3_nt	cdr3_aa
-	-	TRBV7-6	TRBJ1-3	TGTGCCAGCAGCAACCCGTACACCCGATCGGTAGGAAACACCATATATTTT	CASSNPYTRSVGNTIYF
-	many	TRBV20-1	TRBJ1-1	TGCAGTGCTAGTCCGGGACGGCAGAACACTGAAGCTTTCTTT	CSASPGRQNTEAFF
-	many	TRBV6-2/TRBV6-3	TRBJ1-5	TGTGCCAGCAGTTACCATTTGGGGGCCTATAGCAATCAGCCCCAGCATTTT	CASSYHLGAYSNQPQHF
TRBD1	few	TRBV6-5	TRBJ1-1	TGTGCCAGCAGTTACTCGATATCAGGGGGCCGCGCCGCTTTCTTT	CASSYSISGGRAAFF
TRBD2	many	TRBV12-3/TRBV12-4	TRBJ2-2	TGTGCCAGCAGTTACACGGGAGGGAGGACCGGGGAGCTGTTTTTT	CASSYTGGRTGELFF
TRBD1	many	TRBV6-5	TRBJ1-1	TGTGCCAGCAGTTACTTGGGACAGGGGAACGCTGAAGCTTTCTTT	CASSYLGQGNAEAFF
-	-	TRBV6-5	TRBJ1-6	TGTGCCAGCAGTTTATTTGTTGGTAATTCACCCCTCCACTTT	CASSLFVGNSPLHF
TRBD1	many	TRBV4-1	TRBJ2-6	TGCGCCAGCAGTGGCAGGGGGCAACGCTCTGGGGCCAACGTCCTGACTTTC	CASSGRGQRSGANVLTF
-	-	TRBV30	TRBJ1-2	TGTGCCTGGAGTGGACATATAACTAACTATGGCTACACCTTC	CAWSGHITNYGYTF
TRBD2	many	TRBV28	TRBJ2-7	TGTGCCAGCAGCCCGGGGGGTAGCGCTTCCTACGAGCAGTACTTC	CASSPGGSASYEQYF
-	many	TRBV5-1	TRBJ1-1	TGCGCCAGCAGCTCGTCCGGGAGCCGGGCCCTGAACACTGAAGCTTTCTTT	CASSSSGSRALNTEAFF
-	many	TRBV6-1	TRBJ1-1	TGTGCCAGCACCCCGGCCCCGAAATACACTGAAGCTTTCTTT	CASTPAPKYTEAFF
TRBD1	many	TRBV28	TRBJ2-7	TGTGCCAGCAGCTTGGCGGGACAGGGCCACGAGCAGTACTTC	CASSLAGQGHEQYF